The 2 T cell receptor beta chains in this list originate from one sample, sequenced in a study of Ad26.COV2.S vaccination and SARS-CoV-2 variants (dated by TCRdb to the early 2020s). The treatment or condition label of this sample denotes: roughly 20 received Ad26.COV2.S at low or high dose, single or two shots; about 5 received placebo; per-sample allocation not given. For vaccine and placebo recipients, the sequenced repertoires came from samples collected on day 63 after the first injection. The protocol used for the library was the immunoSEQ multiplex PCR assay. TCRdb took this table from immuneACCESS and kept in-frame rearrangements with V and J called. Such tables lack part of the clones; where checked against another copy, unresolved V genes explain under half of the gap, and the rest is unexplained. Present in this sample are 440,000 or so clones, roughly nine tenths of which were seen just once. 1.5% to 2% of the sample is in the top ten clones.

This sample comprised peripheral blood, obtained in a trial of Ad26.COV2.S vaccine versus placebo. The receptor set was obtained from a person between 18 and 65 years old who received the Ad26.COV2.S COVID-19 vaccine or a placebo.

CDR3 sequence (DNA): TGTGCCAGCAGCTGGGACACTTCACCAACCTACGAGCAGTACTTC. This sequence encodes CASSWDTSPTYEQYF. This sequence joins TRBV2 and TRBJ2-7, with a tentative D call TRBD1 (6 bases). Trimming cost V 6 bases and J 2 bases, with 17 bases left between them. From germline, CDR1 is SNHLY and CDR2 FYNNEI. The CDR3 runs 15 residues.

The gene calls are TRBV9 and TRBJ2-1; D is perhaps TRBD2 (6 bases). Trimming left V 3 bases short and J 8 bases short, with 21 bases between. The CDR3 totals 16 residues. CDR1 and CDR2 from the germline V gene are SGDLS and YYNGEE. The CDR3 sequence: CASSGPTGTGRDEQFF. DNA of the CDR3: TGTGCCAGCAGCGGCCCCACCGGGACTGGTAGAGATGAGCAGTTCTTC.